This T cell receptor beta chain emerged from a study of beta chain features in type 1 diabetes. The wider study: The study examined 90 million to 130 million sorted cells across all samples.

This clone was observed a few times. Its antigen is unknown. Overall study results and limits: The study found moderately but significantly shorter TCRB CDR3s in all four CD4+ subsets of Type 1 diabetes patients. Whether TCRB rearrangement is influenced by HLA type was left unresolved in this analysis.

As every portion of the isolated RNA was reverse transcribed, the sequencing read expressed TCRB transcripts. The repertoire was sequenced with immunoSEQ multiplex PCR; TCRdb's copy has only in-frame clones and lacks some. Among under 950,000 clones listed, about a sixth were seen once. Sorting with CD45RO/CCR7/CD25/CD127/CD95/CD27 yielded naive, central memory, regulatory and stem-like memory CD4+ cells. The CDR3 is made up of 15 amino acids. V lost 0 bases and J lost 4, with 13 bases in between. Germline V gives CDR1 ENHRY, CDR2 SYGVKD. This clonotype was obtained from a woman younger than 30 in good health. This chain links TRBV10-3 with TRBJ2-7; D ambiguous. The specimen was naive CD4+ T cells from blood. CDR3 loop: CAISESQRLEYEQYF. CDR3 nucleotides: TGTGCCATCAGTGAGTCGCAGCGACTCGAATACGAGCAGTACTTC.